This TCR beta chain stems from a study of blood T cell repertoires in COVID-19 (dated by TCRdb to 2018 to 2020). Notes on the research overall: Collaborator samples came from the United States, Italy and Spain and covered acute and convalescent phases of COVID-19. The material from the prospective study consisted of cDNA or gDNA derived from T cells, B-cell-depleted T cells, or PBMCs. Deeply sampled blood TCRbeta repertoires from subjects exposed to, actively infected with, or recovered from COVID-19 were included in the dataset. A freely available public database, intended as a resource for researchers studying the immune response to SARS-CoV-2, is where the repertoires were released. Samples were obtained from the ongoing ImmuneRACE study (first 160 participants) and from over 1,000 subjects provided by 6 global collaborators. Sample metadata almost always included a de-identified subject ID, COVID-19 status, age in years and sex. HLA class I and class II types, where available, came from metadata supplied by the sample provider rather than from assay-based typing.

Of note for this clone: The antigen this receptor binds is unknown. Base qualities were left out, and no much larger clone turns up one base away.

TCRbeta CDR3 regions were amplified from genomic DNA using the immunoSEQ Assay, a bias-controlled multiplex PCR. The paper's processing steps were these. The number of nucleated cells in each sample was estimated by amplification of reference gene primers within the assay. To quantify the absolute abundance of each unique TCRbeta CDR3 rearrangement, sequence reads were collapsed and filtered. For each sample, productive Simpson clonality was calculated by taking the square root of Simpson's diversity index across productive rearrangements. The source is immuneACCESS, and TCRdb retained only in-frame sequences with V and J called. Part of the clones is not carried over; for the studies checked, unresolved V genes explain less than half of this, and the remainder is unexplained. The DNA gave D and trimming, while V, J and clone size come from that table. Counted in this sample were 120,000 to 150,000 clones; around four fifths of them appeared once. The top ten clones comprise 4.5% to 6% of the sample.

Study-wide conclusions, independent of this receptor: The amount of clinical and demographic metadata varied by source and participant and was provided uncurated.

V and J are truncated by 3 bases and 3 bases respectively, leaving an intervening sequence of 11 bases. The CDR3 spans 14 residues, from the cysteine through the phenylalanine. Here the CDR3 DNA is all that survives: 42 bases in frame from base 1. CDR1 ENHRY and CDR2 SYGVKD were looked up in the germline V gene. Whole blood was collected in K2EDTA tubes by collaborating institutions according to the institutions' own protocols. For TCRbeta analysis, collaborator samples were shipped as frozen whole blood, as isolated PBMCs, or as DNA extracted from either sample type. The chain links TRBV10-3 with TRBJ1-1; TRBD1 is a weak D gene call, 6 bases matching. This TCR came from a human donor in a cohort sampled during active COVID-19. Sequencing was performed on peripheral blood. The DNA sequence follows: TGTGCCATCAGTGACGCAGGGGCTCACACTGAAGCTTTCTTT. This is translated as CAISDAGAHTEAFF.